These T cell receptor beta chains were read from a single sample in a study of cytomegalovirus exposure and HLA in healthy donors. The data were produced by immunoSEQ multiplex PCR, yet TCRdb's version contains in-frame clones alone and is incomplete. The sample has 160,000 or so clones, approximately 89% seen once; the top ten hold less than 3.5%. The material sequenced was PBMCs. All receptors derive from a man aged 18 to 35 in good health and CMV-seropositive. Both conserved end residues are part of each CDR3. D genes are given only for firm matches. Where a row states a size, it is once, few, many or the class of an expanded clone; other rows omit it.

j_call clone_size d_call v_call cdr3_nt cdr3_aa
TRBJ1-3 NA NA TRBV4-3 TGCGCCAGCAGCCAAGATTTGTCAGGGCTGAACACCATATATTTT CASSQDLSGLNTIYF
TRBJ2-1 NA TRBD1 TRBV5-1 TGCGCCAGCGACCCGGGACAGAAAGACAATGAGCAGTTCTTC CASDPGQKDNEQFF
TRBJ2-7 NA TRBD2 TRBV27 TGTGCCAGCAGTTTATCAGCGGGACTAGCGGGAGTTAGGGAGCAGTACTTC CASSLSAGLAGVREQYF
TRBJ2-7 NA TRBD1 TRBV11-2 TGTGCCAGCCTCCCCAATGGGACAGTCACCTACGAGCAGTACTTC CASLPNGTVTYEQYF
TRBJ2-2 NA TRBD2 TRBV9 TGTGCCAGCAGCAGGACTAGCGGGAACACCGGGGAGCTGTTTTTT CASSRTSGNTGELFF
TRBJ1-5 NA TRBD1 TRBV27 TGTGCCAGCAGGCCGACAGGGGATAGCAATCAGCCCCAGCATTTT CASRPTGDSNQPQHF
TRBJ1-1 NA NA TRBV6-5 TGTGCCAGCAGTCCAGGTGACAGGAGGACTGAAGCTTTCTTT CASSPGDRRTEAFF
TRBJ1-5 few TRBD1 TRBV18 TGTGCCAGCTCACCGACACTCCAGGGGGTTCAGCCCCAGCATTTT CASSPTLQGVQPQHF
TRBJ1-1 NA NA TRBV28 TGTGCCAGCACCATTGACGTCGGAGGTGAAGCTTTCTTT CASTIDVGGEAFF
TRBJ2-3 once TRBD2 TRBV4-2 TGTGCCAGCAGCCAAGACGGTTTAGGGCGGGGGGGGATTAGGACAGATACGCAGTATTTT CASSQDGLGRGGIRTDTQYF
TRBJ2-2 NA TRBD2 TRBV4-3 TGCGCCAGCAGTCCAGAAAGTACCCGACTAGCGGGCTACACCGGGGAGCTGTTTTTT CASSPESTRLAGYTGELFF
TRBJ2-1 NA TRBD2 TRBV13 TGTGCCAGCAGCTCCCCCACTAGCGGGAGCAATGAGCAGTTCTTC CASSSPTSGSNEQFF
TRBJ2-1 once TRBD1 TRBV10-3 TGTGCCATCAGCGACCGACAGGGGCTCAACAATGAGCAGTTCTTC CAISDRQGLNNEQFF
TRBJ2-6 NA NA TRBV5-1 TGCGCCAGCAGCTTAACAGAAGCTGGGGCCAACGTCCTGACTTTC CASSLTEAGANVLTF
TRBJ2-7 NA NA TRBV7-9 TGTGCCAGCAGCCCCCGAGTCAACTACGAGCAGTACTTC CASSPRVNYEQYF
TRBJ2-7 NA TRBD2 TRBV9 TGTGCCAGCAGCTCAACTAGCGGGGGCGCGTACGAGCAGTACTTC CASSSTSGGAYEQYF
TRBJ2-7 NA TRBD1 TRBV30 TGTGCCTGGAGCACGGGACAGGGGATCCACGAGCAGTACTTC CAWSTGQGIHEQYF
TRBJ2-1 NA NA TRBV18 TGTGCCAGCTCACCGGGACATAGCTCCTACAATGAGCAGTTCTTC CASSPGHSSYNEQFF
TRBJ1-2 few TRBD1 TRBV19 TGTGCCAGTAGTCCGACAGGGACCTATGGCTACACCTTC CASSPTGTYGYTF
TRBJ2-5 once NA TRBV27 TGTGCCAGCAGCGCGTTGGAGGACTCAGAAGAGACCCAGTACTTC CASSALEDSEETQYF
TRBJ1-5 NA NA TRBV5-6 TGTGCCAGCAGCTCAGGACAGCCGAATCAGCCCCAGCATTTT CASSSGQPNQPQHF
TRBJ1-2 NA NA TRBV9 TGTGCCAGCAGCGGCGTGGACTTCGGGTTGGGCTACACCTTC CASSGVDFGLGYTF
TRBJ2-3 NA NA TRBV27 TGTGCCAGCGGTGAGGGGGTGACCGTTCAGCAGTATTTT CASGEGVTVQQYF
TRBJ2-7 NA TRBD2 TRBV4-3 TGCGCCAGCAGCCAAGAACCCGGGACTAGCGGGAGGTACGAGCAGTACTTC CASSQEPGTSGRYEQYF
TRBJ1-5 NA NA TRBV13 TGTGCCAGCAGCTTAGGAGGGCGGGGTCAGCCCCAGCATTTT CASSLGGRGQPQHF